The 14 T cell receptor beta chains listed next were all sequenced from one sample in a study of Graves' ophthalmopathy and Graves' hyperthyroidism. Amplification of the TCR beta CDR3 regions used RNA transcripts (as template). HTBI primers served in a first-round RT-PCR, which a second-round multiplex PCR followed. MiXCR, run by TCRdb on the multiplex PCR reads, gives a single entry per CDR3 protein. The table shows 500,000 to 700,000 distinct CDR3 sequences, with just under 40% occurring only once. The sequenced material came from peripheral blood or thyroid tissue (not recorded which). Every receptor here comes from an adult man with Graves' hyperthyroidism.

This clonotype appeared once. V is TRBV29-1 and J is TRBJ1-2; weak D call: TRBD1 (5 bases). V was trimmed by 4 bases and J by 4 bases, leaving 10 bases between them. The CDR3 contains 12 residues. Germline loops: CDR1 SQVTM, CDR2 ANQGSEA. CDR3 region: CSVAGLVYGYTF. The CDR3 region has the DNA TGCAGCGTTGCAGGGCTGGTCTATGGCTACACCTTC.

The chain links TRBV25-1 to TRBJ1-2; D is unclear. The V gene's germline CDR1 is MGHDK and CDR2 SYGVNS. Trimming cost V 5 bases and J 3 bases, with 19 bases left between them. This CDR3 has 16 amino acids. CDR3 sequence reads: CASSLGLAGFDYGYTF. For the CDR3, the DNA is TGTGCCAGCAGTTTAGGACTAGCGGGCTTCGACTATGGCTACACCTTC.

This clonotype was seen only a few times. The chain carries TRBV19 and TRBJ1-2, with 7 bases matching TRBD1. Germline V gene data show CDR1 as LNHDA and CDR2 as SQIVND (reference sequence). The CDR3 is made up of 14 amino acids. Trimming cost V 10 bases and J 4 bases; bases outside gene matches: 12. This chain's CDR3 is CATRTGSNLYGYTF. The CDR3 region has the DNA TGTGCCACCAGGACAGGTAGCAATCTCTATGGCTACACCTTC.

The chain has TRBV19 and TRBJ1-5; D uncertain. Germline lookup yields CDR1 LNHDA and CDR2 SQIVND (reference sequence). The length of the CDR3 is 13 residues. Trimming removed 9 bases at V and 0 bases at J, with 9 bases between. For the CDR3, the DNA is TGTGCCAGCCAGGCGGCTAGCAATCAGCCCCAGCATTTT. Translating it yields CASQAASNQPQHF. Full variable domain (missing parts from reference TRBV19 and TRBJ1-5): DGGITQSPKYLFRKEGQNVTLSCEQNLNHDAMYWYRQDPGQGLRLIYYSQIVNDFQKGDIAEGYSVSREKKESFPLTVTSAQKNPTAFYLCASQAASNQPQHFGDGTRLSIL.

The sample holds many counts of this clonotype. V usage is TRBV9 and J usage is TRBJ2-7, with TRBD1 matching over 10 bases. Germline trimming cut 4 bases from V and 5 bases from J; bases unmatched to any gene: 9. Germline values: CDR1 SGDLS, CDR2 YYNGEE. This CDR3 is built from 15 residues. The CDR3 DNA is TGTGCCAGCAGCCCTCGGGGGGGGACAGGGGACGAGCAGTACTTC. It codes for CASSPRGGTGDEQYF. The full variable domain, with the rest looked up from reference TRBV9 and TRBJ2-7, is DSGVTQTPKHLITATGQRVTLRCSPRSGDLSVYWYQQSLDQGLQFLIQYYNGEERAKGNILERFSAQQFPDLHSELNLSSLELGDSALYFCASSPRGGTGDEQYFGPGTRLTVT.

Turning to this clonotype: This sequence may be a read error, since a much larger clone differs from it by one base. The V gene is TRBV9, the J gene TRBJ1-6; possible D gene TRBD1, 5 bases. The V end was cut by 3 bases, the J end by 14 bases, with 9 bases between. The germline CDR1 and CDR2 sequences are SGDLS and YYNGEE. The CDR3 runs 11 residues. The CDR3 DNA follows: TGTGCCAGCAGCGCGGGACTAGCCCTCCACTTT. It codes for CASSAGLALHF. Variable domain in full (rest from reference TRBV9 and TRBJ1-6): DSGVTQTPKHLITATGQRVTLRCSPRSGDLSVYWYQQSLDQGLQFLIQYYNGEERAKGNILERFSAQQFPDLHSELNLSSLELGDSALYFCASSAGLALHFGNGTRLTVT.

The chain carries TRBV11-2 and TRBJ1-5; 8 nucleotides line up with TRBD1. This CDR3 comprises 13 residues. J lost 11 bases, V lost 4 bases, and 7 bases had no gene match. CDR1 and CDR2 (germline): SGHAT, FQNNGV. This CDR3 reads CASSWTGKETQHF. The CDR3 DNA follows: TGTGCCAGCAGCTGGACAGGGAAGGAGACCCAGCATTTT.

The V call is TRBV19, the J call TRBJ2-7; TRBD2 matches 8 bases. The J call may be mistaken, given a closer DNA end match to TRBJ2-1. The CDR3 is made up of 16 amino acids. The germline V gene has CDR1 LNHDA and CDR2 SQIVND (reference sequence). As DNA, the CDR3 is TGTGCCAGTAGTACCGCCCCGGTAGCGGGACGCAATGAGCAGTTCTTC. It is translated as CASSTAPVAGRNEQFF.

The chain joins TRBV7-3 to TRBJ2-7; TRBD2 matches at 7 bases. The J segment lost 3 bases and the V segment lost 5 bases, leaving 7 bases of the junction unmatched. Germline-derived CDR1 and CDR2 are SGHTA and FQGTGA. The CDR3 consists of 14 residues. The CDR3 region is CASSLMGGDYEQYF. In DNA, the CDR3 is TGTGCCAGCAGCCTCATGGGGGGGGACTACGAGCAGTACTTC.

V gene TRBV12-3 or TRBV12-4 combines with J gene TRBJ2-5; tentatively, D is TRBD1 (5 bases). This CDR3 has 15 amino acids. Trimming removed 3 bases at V and 4 bases at J, with 15 bases between. The DNA of the CDR3 is TGTGCCAGCAGTTTCGCTGTGGCAGGGATAGAGACCCAGTACTTC. Its protein is CASSFAVAGIETQYF.

This clonotype was observed a few times. V gene TRBV29-1 combines with J gene TRBJ1-2, with D possibly being TRBD1 (5 bases). This CDR3 comprises 16 residues. The ends were cut back, 1 base at V and 0 bases at J, with 15 bases in the middle. Germline V gives CDR1 SQVTM, CDR2 ANQGSEA. Written as DNA, the CDR3 is TGCAGCGTTGAAGCTTCAAGACAGTACCCTAACTATGGCTACACCTTC. Translating gives CSVEASRQYPNYGYTF.

V gene TRBV6-1 combines with J gene TRBJ1-1; no clear D. This CDR3 contains 16 residues. Germline-derived CDR1 and CDR2 are MNHNS and SASEGT. The V gene lost 5 bases and the J gene lost 5 bases, with 21 bases spanning the gap. CDR3 DNA: TGTGCCAGCAGTTATCCCCCCTTCAGCTCGGGGACTGAAGCTTTCTTT. Translation gives CASSYPPFSSGTEAFF.

Only a few counts were recorded for this clonotype. This sequence joins TRBV2 and TRBJ1-4; TRBD1 is a possible D gene (5 bases). V gave up 7 bases and J gave up 3 bases, with 15 bases separating them. The CDR3 totals 15 residues. Germline assignment: CDR1 SNHLY and CDR2 FYNNEI. This CDR3 is CASKILLGPNEKLFF. The CDR3 DNA is TGTGCCAGCAAAATTTTACTGGGACCTAATGAAAAACTGTTTTTT. Based on the CDR3 plus reference TRBV2 and TRBJ1-4, the full variable domain is EPEVTQTPSHQVTQMGQEVILRCVPISNHLYFYWYRQILGQKVEFLVSFYNNEISEKSEIFDDQFSVERPDGSNFTLKIRSTKLEDSAMYFCASKILLGPNEKLFFGSGTQLSVL.

This clonotype showed up many times. The chain has TRBV5-5 and TRBJ1-2; no clear D gene. Trimming took off 5 bases at V and 8 bases at J, with 19 bases between the two ends. CDR1 is SGHKS, CDR2 YYEKEE, per germline (reference sequence). The CDR3 has 14 residues. The DNA of the CDR3 is TGTGCCAGCAGAACCGAGGGTGGATCAAGGGGCTACACCTTC. It encodes CASRTEGGSRGYTF.